This T cell receptor (beta chain) was obtained from a study of OX40 agonist ivuxolimab in advanced cancers. In the study overall: Patients' therapy was ivuxolimab, an antibody that acts as an agonist of OX40 (CD134).

Overall study results and limits: Normalized T-cell clonal expansion was also low in some nonresponders. CD4+ and CD8+ blood T cells expanded clonally by week 6 at 0.1 to 3.0 mg/kg. The study found that CD8+ T cells averaged more expanded clones than CD4+.

About this clone: Its antigen is still unknown.

Some clones are missing from TCRdb's copy, which holds only in-frame ones; the method was immunoSEQ multiplex PCR. The table lists roughly 10,000 clones, around 80% of them singletons, with approximately 15% in the top ten. The sample in question was CD4+ or CD8+ T cells sorted from blood, obtained in a trial of the OX40 agonist ivuxolimab. The receptor's source is an adult with an advanced solid tumor such as melanoma, head and neck, liver or kidney cancer.

CDR3 in amino acids: CASRKNNEQFF. The CDR3 coding sequence is TGTGCCAGCAGAAAAAACAATGAGCAGTTCTTC. The chain uses TRBV6-5 and TRBJ2-1; D not certain. Trimming pared 6 bases from V and 5 bases from J, leaving 5 bases between. Germline CDR1 reads MNHEY; CDR2 reads SVGAGI. The CDR3 runs to 11 residues.